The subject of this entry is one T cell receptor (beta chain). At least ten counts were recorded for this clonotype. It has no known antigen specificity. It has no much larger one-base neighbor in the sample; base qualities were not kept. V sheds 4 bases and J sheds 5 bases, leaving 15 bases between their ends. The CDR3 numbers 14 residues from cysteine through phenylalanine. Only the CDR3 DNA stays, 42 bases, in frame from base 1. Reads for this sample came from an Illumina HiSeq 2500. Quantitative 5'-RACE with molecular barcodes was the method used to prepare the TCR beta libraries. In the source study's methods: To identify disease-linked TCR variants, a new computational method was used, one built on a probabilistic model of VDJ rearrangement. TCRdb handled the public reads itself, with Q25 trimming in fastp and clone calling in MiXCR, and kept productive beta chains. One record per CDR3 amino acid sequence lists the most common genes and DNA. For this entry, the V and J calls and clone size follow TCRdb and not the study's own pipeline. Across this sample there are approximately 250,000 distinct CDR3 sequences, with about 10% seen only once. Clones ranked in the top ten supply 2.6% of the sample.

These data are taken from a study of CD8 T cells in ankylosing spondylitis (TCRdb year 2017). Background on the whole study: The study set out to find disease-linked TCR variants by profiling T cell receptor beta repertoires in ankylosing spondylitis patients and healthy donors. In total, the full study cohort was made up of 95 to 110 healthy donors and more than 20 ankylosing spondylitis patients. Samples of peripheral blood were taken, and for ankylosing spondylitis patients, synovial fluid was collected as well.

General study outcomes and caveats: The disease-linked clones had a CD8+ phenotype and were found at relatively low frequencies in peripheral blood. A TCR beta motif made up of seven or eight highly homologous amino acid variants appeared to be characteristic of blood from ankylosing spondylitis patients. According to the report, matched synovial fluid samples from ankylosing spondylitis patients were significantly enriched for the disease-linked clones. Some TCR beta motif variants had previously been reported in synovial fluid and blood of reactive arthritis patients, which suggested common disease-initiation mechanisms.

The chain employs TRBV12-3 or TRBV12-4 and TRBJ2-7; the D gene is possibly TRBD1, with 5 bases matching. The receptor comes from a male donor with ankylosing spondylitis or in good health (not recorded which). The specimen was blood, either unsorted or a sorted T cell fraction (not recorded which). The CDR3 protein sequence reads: CASSSGQRGNEQYF. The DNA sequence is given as TGTGCCAGCAGTTCTGGACAAAGGGGAAACGAGCAGTACTTC.